These 13 T cell receptor beta chains share one sample of origin, sequenced in a study of post-analysis software for immune sequencing data. Study findings and constraints: TRBV5-6, TRBV5-1 and TRBV20-1 belonged to a set of about 5 TRBV segments that were more frequent in patients than controls.

Carried by the TCR beta cDNA libraries were unique molecular identifiers. One entry per CDR3 protein results from TCRdb running MiXCR on the PCR reads. This table holds about 540,000 distinct CDR3 sequences, roughly 34% found once. These TCRs' antigens remain unknown. Specimen: blood. The origin of the receptors is a girl aged 2-17 years with multiple sclerosis.

The chain employs TRBV4-1 and TRBJ2-3, with TRBD1 identical over 8 bases. V shed 4 bases and J 4 bases; nucleotides not matched to a gene: 10. The germline CDR1 and CDR2 sequences are MGHRA and YSYEKL. The CDR3 extends over 16 amino acids. For the CDR3, the DNA is TGCGCCAGCAGCCGTCAGTGGACAGGGCTCCCAGATACGCAGTATTTT. This sequence encodes CASSRQWTGLPDTQYF.

The chain combines TRBV2 with TRBJ2-7; D ambiguous. The assigned J gene may be wrong: the sequence end matches TRBJ2-5 better. CDR3 length equals 11 residues. In germline, CDR1 is SNHLY, CDR2 FYNNEI. The CDR3 sequence: CASLAEETQYF. Here the CDR3 DNA reads TGTGCCAGCTTGGCAGAAGAGACCCAGTACTTC.

The rearrangement links TRBV3-1 to TRBJ2-3; no clear D. Germline V lookup: CDR1 LGHDT, CDR2 YNNKEL (reference sequence). V lost 0 bases and J lost 10, with 14 bases in between. The CDR3 covers 14 residues. The CDR3 coding sequence is TGTGCCAGCAGCCAAGATCCTATCTACGGTTCGCAGTATTTT. It yields the protein CASSQDPIYGSQYF.

This clonotype was counted only a few times. V is TRBV18 and J is TRBJ2-1, with 12 bases identical to TRBD1. Germline assignment: CDR1 KGHSH and CDR2 LQKENI. Trimming took 3 bases from V and 7 from J; bases not matched to a gene: 4. This CDR3 contains 15 residues. The CDR3 DNA is TGTGCCAGCTCACCGGGACAGGGGGCGAGAAATGAGCAGTTCTTC. It codes for CASSPGQGARNEQFF.

This sequence joins TRBV29-1 and TRBJ2-1; 9 positions agree with TRBD2. Germline V gene lookup returns CDR1 SQVTM and CDR2 ANQGSEA. Losses at the gene ends were 8 bases for V and 5 bases for J; bases not matched to a gene: 19. The CDR3 runs to 17 residues. In DNA form, the CDR3 reads TGCAGCACCCTTCCCCGCATAGCGGGGGATCCAAACAATGAGCAGTTCTTC. Translating gives CSTLPRIAGDPNNEQFF.

This chain connects TRBV4-1 to TRBJ2-7, with TRBD1 identical over 7 bases. Trimming at V came to 4 bases and at J to 0 bases, leaving 3 bases not matched to a gene. There are 14 residues in the CDR3. Germline CDR1 MGHRA, CDR2 YSYEKL. The chain's CDR3 is CASSRGQTSYEQYF. CDR3 nucleotides: TGCGCCAGCAGCCGGGGACAGACCTCCTACGAGCAGTACTTC.

V gene TRBV12-3 or TRBV12-4 combines with J gene TRBJ2-7; D is possibly TRBD1 or TRBD2 (6 bases each). This CDR3 is built from 18 residues. Between the trimmed V and J ends, which lost 0 bases and 0 bases, there was a span of 18 bases. The CDR3 sequence is CASSLAKFRGLSSYEQYF. DNA for the CDR3: TGTGCCAGCAGTTTAGCAAAATTTCGGGGGCTGAGCTCCTACGAGCAGTACTTC.

The chain is built from TRBV7-9 and TRBJ1-1, with D possibly matching TRBD1 (6 bases). This CDR3 is built from 14 residues. CDR1 is SEHNR, CDR2 FQNEAQ, per germline (reference sequence). Trimming pared 2 bases from V and 6 bases from J, leaving 13 bases between. The CDR3 is CASSLRDGGAEAFF. The DNA of the CDR3 is TGTGCCAGCAGCTTACGCGACGGGGGCGCTGAAGCTTTCTTT.

In this sample, this clonotype turned up a few times. V gene TRBV20-1 combines with J gene TRBJ2-5; 8 nucleotides line up with TRBD2. The V segment lost 3 bases and the J segment 5 bases; nucleotides outside the gene matches: 8. From germline, CDR1 is DFQATT and CDR2 SNEGSKA (reference sequence). There are 14 residues in the CDR3. The CDR3 DNA sequence: TGCAGTGCTAGCGGGGGGGCTCAACGGGAGACCCAGTACTTC. As protein: CSASGGAQRETQYF.

The chain combines TRBV2 with TRBJ2-1; no firm D call. CDR1 and CDR2 from the germline V gene are SNHLY and FYNNEI. Trimming removed 6 bases from V and 0 bases from J, with 12 bases in between. The CDR3 spans 15 residues. CDR3: CASRETASSYNEQFF. DNA of the CDR3: TGTGCCAGCAGGGAGACTGCGAGCTCCTACAATGAGCAGTTCTTC.

V gene TRBV4-1 combines with J gene TRBJ1-4; 9 bases are a match to TRBD1. The length of the CDR3 is 16 residues. The germline V gene has CDR1 MGHRA and CDR2 YSYEKL. Germline trimming cut 0 bases from V and 7 bases from J; bases unmatched to any gene: 6. The chain's CDR3 is CASSQEMGQGGEKLFF. DNA for the CDR3: TGCGCCAGCAGCCAAGAGATGGGACAGGGAGGTGAAAAACTGTTTTTT.

In this sample, this clonotype turned up once. V is TRBV29-1 and J is TRBJ1-2; a possible D gene is TRBD1 (6 bases). The CDR3 is 15 amino acids. V shed 6 bases and J shed 0 bases, with 17 bases lying between them. The germline CDR1 and CDR2 sequences are SQVTM and ANQGSEA. For the CDR3, the DNA is TGCAGCGTGGGTAGTCGGGGGGCACCTAACTATGGCTACACCTTC. It encodes CSVGSRGAPNYGYTF.

V and J are TRBV20-1 and TRBJ1-2; 10 bases line up with TRBD1. The CDR3 contains 13 residues. The V segment lost 6 bases and the J segment 8 bases; nucleotides outside the gene matches: 9. Germline-derived CDR1 and CDR2 are DFQATT and SNEGSKA (reference sequence). The CDR3 region has the DNA TGCAGTGCCCGGGCCGGGACAGGGGTGGGCTACACCTTC. As protein: CSARAGTGVGYTF.